This T cell receptor (beta chain) was sequenced in a study of cytomegalovirus exposure and HLA in healthy donors. Both 60 Vbeta primers and 13 Jbeta primers went into the PCR. Using immunoSEQ multiplex PCR, the repertoire was profiled, and TCRdb retains in-frame clones only, with some absent. The sample includes about 140,000 clones, approximately 84% of them seen just once. CDR1 and CDR2 (germline): SGHNT, YYREEE (reference sequence). Trimming pared 6 bases from V and 5 bases from J, leaving 17 bases between. The CDR3 loop spans 14 amino acids. Though nominally healthy at sampling, donors likely had unrecorded immune exposures.

The receptor was derived from a man younger than 40 in good health and CMV-seropositive. The sample was PBMCs. V is TRBV5-4 and J is TRBJ1-1; TRBD1 is a possible D gene (6 bases). The CDR3 loop is CASTTGGARTEAFF. The CDR3 coding sequence is TGTGCCAGCACCACGGGGGGGGCGCGGACTGAAGCTTTCTTT. Based on the CDR3 plus reference TRBV5-4 and TRBJ1-1, the full variable domain is ETGVTQSPTHLIKTRGQQVTLRCSSQSGHNTVSWYQQALGQGPQFIFQYYREEENGRGNFPPRFSGLQFPNYSSELNVNALELDDSALYLCASTTGGARTEAFFGQGTRLTVV.